What follows are 2 T cell receptor beta chains derived from one specimen sequenced in a study of molecular identifiers for immune sequencing clone quantification. In TCRdb, the PCR reads were re-called with MiXCR into one record per CDR3 protein. The sample yields approximately 500,000 distinct CDR3 sequences, roughly 23% seen once. The sample taken for sequencing was naive CD8+ T cells from blood, with Jurkat cell RNA spiked in. Subset specified: FACS-sorted CD8+CD4-CCR7+CD45RA+ naive T cells. These receptors were taken from a human donor in good health. Some libraries in this study had Jurkat cell RNA spiked in.

This clonotype came up a few times. The J gene is TRBJ2-7, the V gene TRBV11-1; D remains ambiguous. Germline V lookup: CDR1 SGHAT, CDR2 FQDESV (reference sequence). The CDR3 length is 13 residues. The CDR3 DNA is TGTCCTCCTGGCCCCGCCGGCAGAAGGGAGCAGTACTTC. Encoded protein: CPPGPAGRREQYF.

This clonotype has a handful of counts. A read error may be the cause here, since a much bigger clone is one base away. Because the CDR3 is missing its conserved closing phenylalanine or tryptophan, this is likely a read error. This chain joins TRBV7-2 and TRBJ1-1, with 7 bases that match TRBD1. Germline values: CDR1 SGHTA, CDR2 FQGNSA. The CDR3 contains 13 residues. V dropped 1 base and J dropped 6; count of bases not matched to a gene: 2. The CDR3 coding sequence is TGTGCCAGCAGCTTAGGGACAGGAGCTGAAGCTTTCTCT. Amino acids: CASSLGTGAEAFS.